This section outlines one TCR beta chain sequence together with its context. The CDR3 spans 14 residues. The V and J ends lost 0 bases and 11 bases respectively, with 12 bases between them. The germline CDR1 and CDR2 sequences are SGHRS and YFSETQ. 13 Jbeta primers and 60 Vbeta primers were used for the PCR. Libraries were prepared by immunoSEQ multiplex PCR; TCRdb keeps only in-frame clonotypes and omits some of them. The sample consists of approximately 150,000 clones, just under 85% of them appearing once. The data were taken from a study of cytomegalovirus exposure and HLA in healthy donors. This receptor was identified in a woman between 40 and 50 years old in good health and CMV-seronegative. This rearrangement joins TRBV5-1 to TRBJ1-6; D is possibly TRBD1 (6 bases). Input material: PBMCs. The DNA for the CDR3 is TGCGCCAGCAGCTTGGAACAGGGAACGACACCCCTCCACTTT. Its translation: CASSLEQGTTPLHF.